This TCR beta chain is drawn from a study of blood T cell repertoires in COVID-19. Study as a whole: The analysed material was cDNA or gDNA that came from T cells, B-cell-depleted T cells, or PBMCs.

There are 13 residues in the CDR3. CDR1 is SEHNR and CDR2 is FQNEAQ in the germline V gene (reference sequence). V dropped 5 bases and J dropped 9 bases, with 17 bases sitting between them. In the authors' workflow: Reference gene primer amplification gave nucleated cell count estimates. Method: immunoSEQ multiplex PCR; TCRdb's copy keeps in-frame clones and lacks some. From that table come the V and J calls and clone size; the DNA was used to work out D and trimming. Counted here are around 150,000 clones, 65% to 90% occurring once; the ten biggest clones make up roughly 3%. Sequences were obtained from peripheral blood. The chain links TRBV7-9 to TRBJ2-7; possible D gene TRBD2, 5 bases. The sequence came from a man between 65 and 79 years old with acute or convalescent COVID-19. Here the CDR3 reads CASSQDGGARQYF. The CDR3 DNA reads TGTGCCAGCAGCCAGGACGGAGGCGCGCGGCAGTACTTC.